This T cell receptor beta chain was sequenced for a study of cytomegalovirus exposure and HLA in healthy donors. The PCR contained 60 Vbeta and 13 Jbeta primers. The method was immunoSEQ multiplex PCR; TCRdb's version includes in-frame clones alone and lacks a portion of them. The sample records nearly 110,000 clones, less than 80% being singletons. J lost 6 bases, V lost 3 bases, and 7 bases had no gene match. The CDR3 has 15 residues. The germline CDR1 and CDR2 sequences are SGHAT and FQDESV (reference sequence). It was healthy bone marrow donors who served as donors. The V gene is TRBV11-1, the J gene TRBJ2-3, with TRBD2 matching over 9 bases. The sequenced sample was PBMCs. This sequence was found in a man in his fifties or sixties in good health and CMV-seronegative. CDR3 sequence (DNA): TGTGCCAGCAGCTTCCTGGCGGGGGGGCTGGATACGCAGTATTTT. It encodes CASSFLAGGLDTQYF.